By frequency in the sample, the clone carrying this T cell receptor beta chain is medium-sized. No antigen is known for it. In germline, CDR1 is SGHAT, CDR2 FQDESV (reference sequence). This CDR3 comprises 16 residues. V was cut by 5 bases and J by 0 bases, with 13 bases left in between. The sample comes from a study of breast tumors, draining lymph nodes, adjacent tissues. TCRdb reprocessed the multiplex PCR reads via MiXCR and lists one record per CDR3 protein. The sample lists about 8,300 distinct CDR3 sequences; around 80% were seen once. Study-level points and caveats: The lymph node origin of tumor T cells was framed as consistent with a hypothesis, not demonstrated.

The V gene is TRBV11-1, the J gene TRBJ2-2; D gene ambiguous. The receptor's source is a female donor with breast cancer. Some clones in this sample may be carry-over from other donors' samples. What was sequenced was tumor-adjacent breast tissue. Written as DNA, the CDR3 is TGTGCCAGCAGCCGATCTGAGCGCGCGAACACCGGGGAGCTGTTTTTT. This codes for CASSRSERANTGELFF.